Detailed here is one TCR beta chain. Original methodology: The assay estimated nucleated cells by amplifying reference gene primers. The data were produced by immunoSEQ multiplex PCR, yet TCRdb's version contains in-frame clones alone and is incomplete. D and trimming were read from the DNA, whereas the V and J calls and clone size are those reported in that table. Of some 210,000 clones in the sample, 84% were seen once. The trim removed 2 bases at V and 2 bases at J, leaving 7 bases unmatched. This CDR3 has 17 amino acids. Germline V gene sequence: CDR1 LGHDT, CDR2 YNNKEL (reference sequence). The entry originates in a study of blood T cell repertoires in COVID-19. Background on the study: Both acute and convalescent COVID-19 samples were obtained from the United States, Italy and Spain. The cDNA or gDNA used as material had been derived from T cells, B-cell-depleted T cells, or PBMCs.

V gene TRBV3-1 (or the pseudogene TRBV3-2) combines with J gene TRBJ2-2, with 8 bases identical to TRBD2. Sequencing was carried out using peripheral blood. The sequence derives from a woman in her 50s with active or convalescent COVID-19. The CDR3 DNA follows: TGTGCCAGCAGCCAACGTACTAGCGGCATCAACACCGGGGAGCTGTTTTTT. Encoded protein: CASSQRTSGINTGELFF.